These T cell receptor beta chains were read from a single sample in a study of cytomegalovirus exposure and HLA in healthy donors. Assay used: immunoSEQ multiplex PCR; TCRdb lists only in-frame clones, some missing. This sample has under 200,000 clones; 86% occur once, and the top ten carry around 2%. Sequencing was carried out using PBMCs. Receptors originate from a woman in her late teens or twenties in good health and CMV-seronegative. The CDR3 runs from the conserved cysteine through the conserved F or W. Each record gives: clone size, D gene, CDR3 length, V gene, J gene, CDR3 DNA, CDR3 protein. A D gene is named only where the DNA matches it firmly. A row's size may be missing; if present it is once, few, many or a size class.

-	TRBD2	18	TRBV2	TRBJ2-2	TGTGCCAGCAGTGAGAAGGGACTAGCGGGATCGGGCACCGGGGAGCTGTTTTTT	CASSEKGLAGSGTGELFF
-	-	13	TRBV5-1	TRBJ1-5	TGCGCCAGCCACAGGGACCCCAATCAGCCCCAGCATTTT	CASHRDPNQPQHF
-	-	17	TRBV4-3	TRBJ2-6	TGCGCCAGCAGCCAAGAGGACAGCTTCTCTGGGGCCAACGTCCTGACTTTC	CASSQEDSFSGANVLTF
-	-	15	TRBV29-1	TRBJ2-3	TGCAGCGTGTTTGTCAGGTTTTCGGGATCAGATACGCAGTATTTT	CSVFVRFSGSDTQYF
few	TRBD1	15	TRBV6-5	TRBJ1-1	TGTGCCAGCAGTGGGGGACAGGAAAAAAAAACTGAAGCTTTCTTT	CASSGGQEKKTEAFF
-	TRBD1	13	TRBV7-9	TRBJ2-7	TGTGCCAGCACCGGGACAGGGTCCTACGAGCAGTACTTC	CASTGTGSYEQYF
-	-	16	TRBV28	TRBJ2-4	TGTGCCAGCAGTTTTGTAGAGGGTGAAGCCAAAAACATTCAGTACTTC	CASSFVEGEAKNIQYF
few	-	11	TRBV6-4	TRBJ2-5	TGTGCCAGCAGTGACTGGGTGAGGAGGTACTTC	CASSDWVRRYF
-	-	16	TRBV7-2	TRBJ1-6	TGTGCCAGCAGCCCTAGCGCCGGACGTATCAATTCACCCCTCCACTTT	CASSPSAGRINSPLHF
-	-	13	TRBV9	TRBJ2-1	TGTGCCAGCAGCGTCACAGGGTACAATGAGCAGTTCTTC	CASSVTGYNEQFF
-	-	15	TRBV15	TRBJ1-1	TGTGCCACCGATTGGGGGGGGCGCATGAGCACTGAAGCTTTCTTT	CATDWGGRMSTEAFF
once	-	14	TRBV5-8	TRBJ2-7	TGTGCCAGCAGCTTGGATGTCGGAGCCTACGAGCAGTACTTC	CASSLDVGAYEQYF
-	TRBD2	16	TRBV5-1	TRBJ2-1	TGCGCCAGCAGCTTGGCTAGGCTAGCGGGGGACAATGAGCAGTTCTTC	CASSLARLAGDNEQFF
-	-	11	TRBV20-1	TRBJ2-7	TGCAGTGCTCGGTTCTCCTACGAGCAGTACTTC	CSARFSYEQYF
-	-	15	TRBV27	TRBJ1-1	TGTGCCAGCAGTTCTACAGGGCGCATGAACACTGAAGCTTTCTTT	CASSSTGRMNTEAFF
-	TRBD2	14	TRBV30	TRBJ2-5	TGTGCCTGGAGGTCCAGCGGGGGAAGAGAGACCCAGTACTTC	CAWRSSGGRETQYF
once	-	13	TRBV6-1	TRBJ1-2	TGTGCCAGCAGTTCGCGGACTTTCCATGGCTACACCTTC	CASSSRTFHGYTF
-	TRBD1	14	TRBV6-5	TRBJ2-7	TGTGCCAGCACCCATTCGACAGGGGGCGGCGAGCAGTACTTC	CASTHSTGGGEQYF
-	TRBD2	18	TRBV15	TRBJ2-2	TGTGCCACCAGCAGAGATCGAAGGGGCGGGAGAGGGACCGGGGAGCTGTTTTTT	CATSRDRRGGRGTGELFF
-	-	16	TRBV10-3	TRBJ1-1	TGTGCCATCAGTGACCCGACAGGACCGTTGAACACTGAAGCTTTCTTT	CAISDPTGPLNTEAFF
-	-	15	TRBV7-3	TRBJ2-7	TGTGCCAGCAGCGAGGGCGGGGGCAGCTACTACGAGCAGTACTTC	CASSEGGGSYYEQYF
-	TRBD1	15	TRBV30	TRBJ2-3	TGTGCCTGGAGTGCCCGGACAGGCTACACAGATACGCAGTATTTT	CAWSARTGYTDTQYF
few	-	13	TRBV2	TRBJ1-1	TGTGCCAGCGGGGAGGACCGAAACACTGAAGCTTTCTTT	CASGEDRNTEAFF
-	-	15	TRBV7-9	TRBJ1-6	TGTGCCAGCAGAATAGGGTCGGGGAATGGTTCACCCCTCCACTTT	CASRIGSGNGSPLHF
once	TRBD2	17	TRBV18	TRBJ2-1	TGTGCCAGCTCACCACGGGCTAGCGGGGAACCCTACAATGAGCAGTTCTTC	CASSPRASGEPYNEQFF
-	TRBD2	17	TRBV7-2	TRBJ2-1	TGTGCCAGCAGCGCCCGACTAGCGGCGCTTACTTACAATGAGCAGTTCTTC	CASSARLAALTYNEQFF
-	-	14	TRBV5-1	TRBJ2-7	TGCGCCAGCAGCTTGGACACACACTCCTACGAGCAGTACTTC	CASSLDTHSYEQYF
-	TRBD1	14	TRBV27	TRBJ1-6	TGTGCCAGCAGTCCTTGGACAGGGAATTCACCCCTCCACTTT	CASSPWTGNSPLHF
once	TRBD2	15	TRBV7-9	TRBJ2-7	TGTGCCAGCAGCCCACACCTAGCGGGGTCCCACGAGCAGTACTTC	CASSPHLAGSHEQYF
-	TRBD1	17	TRBV14	TRBJ2-1	TGTGCCAGCAGCCAGCCGCCCGGGCGGACAGGGGGGTATGAGCAGTTCTTC	CASSQPPGRTGGYEQFF
-	-	15	TRBV7-2	TRBJ2-1	TGTGCCAGCAAGTCATTCTTAGCGGACGGGGATGAGCAGTTCTTC	CASKSFLADGDEQFF
-	-	15	TRBV6-6	TRBJ2-7	TGTGCCAGCAGTTCCAACCCTGGAGGTGGGTACGAGCAGTACTTC	CASSSNPGGGYEQYF
once	TRBD2	16	TRBV6-4	TRBJ2-1	TGTGCCAGCAGTCTTCAACCGGGAGCGGGAGGACTTGAGCAGTTCTTC	CASSLQPGAGGLEQFF
-	TRBD2	14	TRBV5-1	TRBJ2-7	TGCGCCAGCAGCTCCCTAGCGGGGACCTACGAGCAGTACTTC	CASSSLAGTYEQYF
-	TRBD1	15	TRBV5-7	TRBJ2-7	TGTCCCCGGGCCAGGTCGGGGGACAGGAGTAACGAGCAGTACTTC	CPRARSGDRSNEQYF
-	-	14	TRBV19	TRBJ2-7	TGTGCCAGCCAGCCTTACCAGGGTCCGTACGAGCAGTACTTC	CASQPYQGPYEQYF
-	-	15	TRBV28	TRBJ2-7	TGTGCCAGCACCCCCCACTCCGGGAGTCTCCGAGAGGGGTACTTC	CASTPHSGSLREGYF
few	-	13	TRBV30	TRBJ1-6	TGTGCCTGGAGAGAGTACGATAATTCACCCCTCCACTTT	CAWREYDNSPLHF
-	-	15	TRBV6-1	TRBJ2-7	TGTGCCAGCAGTGAGGGGGGGCCCACACTCTACGAGCAGTACTTC	CASSEGGPTLYEQYF
-	-	16	TRBV27	TRBJ2-6	TGTGCCAGCAGCCCTGACATGGGCTCTGGGGCCAACGTCCTGACTTTC	CASSPDMGSGANVLTF
-	-	16	TRBV7-8	TRBJ1-1	TGTGCCAGCAGACGGGGGGAGCCAGGGATAGACACTGAAGCTTTCTTT	CASRRGEPGIDTEAFF
-	-	16	TRBV2	TRBJ2-1	TGTGCCAGCAGTGCAAGCGGACTACCTTACTACAATGAGCAGTTCTTC	CASSASGLPYYNEQFF
-	TRBD1	15	TRBV6-5	TRBJ2-2	TGTGCCAGCACCGCAGGGACAGTGGCCACCGGGGAGCTGTTTTTT	CASTAGTVATGELFF
-	-	14	TRBV2	TRBJ2-7	TGTGCCAGCAGTGACGGGGGTTCCACCTACGAGCAGTACTTC	CASSDGGSTYEQYF
-	TRBD1	13	TRBV19	TRBJ2-3	TGTGCCAGTATGGGCCCCGGACAGGGAGCGCAGTATTTT	CASMGPGQGAQYF
-	TRBD1	17	TRBV19	TRBJ1-1	TGTGCCAGTAGTAGAGGACAGGGGGCGTATCTTCCCACTGAAGCTTTCTTT	CASSRGQGAYLPTEAFF
-	TRBD1	15	TRBV27	TRBJ2-2	TGTGCCAGCAGTTACGGGACAGGGGTCTCCGGGGAGCTGTTTTTT	CASSYGTGVSGELFF
-	-	17	TRBV19	TRBJ1-5	TGTGCCAGTAGAGTATCCAATGGGGCTGCTGGCAATCAGCCCCAGCATTTT	CASRVSNGAAGNQPQHF
few	TRBD1	13	TRBV5-1	TRBJ1-2	TGCGCCAGCAGCTTTACAGGGGGCTATGGCTACACCTTC	CASSFTGGYGYTF
-	-	14	TRBV7-6	TRBJ2-5	TGTGCCAGCAGCTTAACCCGGGTTGGGGAGACCCAGTACTTC	CASSLTRVGETQYF
-	TRBD1	15	TRBV6-4	TRBJ2-2	TGTGCCAGCAGTGACGGACAGGGCGGCACCGGGGAGCTGTTTTTT	CASSDGQGGTGELFF
-	TRBD1	17	TRBV15	TRBJ2-7	TGTGCCACCAGCAGAGGCCCTGGACAGGAGAGCTCCTACGAGCAGTACTTC	CATSRGPGQESSYEQYF
-	-	14	TRBV5-1	TRBJ1-5	TGCGCCAGCAGCTTGGCGGGGGTGGATCAGCCCCAGCATTTT	CASSLAGVDQPQHF
-	TRBD2	13	TRBV7-6	TRBJ2-3	TGTGCCAGCAGTAGCGGGGGCACAGATACGCAGTATTTT	CASSSGGTDTQYF